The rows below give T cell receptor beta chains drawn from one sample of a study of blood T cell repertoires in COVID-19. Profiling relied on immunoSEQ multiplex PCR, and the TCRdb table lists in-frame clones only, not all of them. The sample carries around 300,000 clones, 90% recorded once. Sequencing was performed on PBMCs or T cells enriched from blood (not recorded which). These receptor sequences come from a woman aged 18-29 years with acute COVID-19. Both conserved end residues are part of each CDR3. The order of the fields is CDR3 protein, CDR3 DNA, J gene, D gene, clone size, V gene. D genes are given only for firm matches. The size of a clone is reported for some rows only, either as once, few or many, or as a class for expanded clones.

CATSRGGSSYEQYF | TGTGCCACCTCCCGCGGCGGGAGCTCCTACGAGCAGTACTTC | TRBJ2-7 | TRBD2 | NA | TRBV10-3
CASSLDSGNYGYTF | TGTGCCAGCAGTTTAGATTCAGGGAACTATGGCTACACCTTC | TRBJ1-2 | NA | few | TRBV27
CASSSEGLVNIQYF | TGCGCCAGCAGCTCAGAGGGACTAGTGAACATTCAGTACTTC | TRBJ2-4 | TRBD2 | NA | TRBV5-1
CASSPSGTVNTGELFF | TGTGCCAGCTCACCGTCTGGGACAGTGAACACCGGGGAGCTGTTTTTT | TRBJ2-2 | TRBD1 | once | TRBV18
CASSSRVTHEQYF | TGTGCCAGCAGCTCCCGAGTCACCCACGAGCAGTACTTC | TRBJ2-7 | NA | NA | TRBV13
CASSRPGGTGLRETQYF | TGTGCCAGCAGCCGCCCCGGCGGGACAGGGTTACGGGAGACCCAGTACTTC | TRBJ2-5 | TRBD1 | NA | TRBV11-2
CASGFEALREKLFF | TGTGCTAGTGGTTTCGAAGCCCTGCGAGAAAAACTGTTTTTT | TRBJ1-4 | NA | NA | TRBV12-5
CATSEPAGKGAGGTDTQYF | TGTGCCACCAGTGAACCAGCGGGAAAAGGGGCGGGGGGGACAGATACGCAGTATTTT | TRBJ2-3 | TRBD2 | NA | TRBV24-1
CASSQAEGSYNEQFF | TGTGCCAGCTCACAAGCGGAGGGCTCCTACAATGAGCAGTTCTTC | TRBJ2-1 | NA | once | TRBV18
CASSLAGQGENTF | TGCGCCAGCAGCTTGGCGGGACAGGGTGAAAACACCTTC | TRBJ1-2 | TRBD1 | NA | TRBV5-1
CASSEGQHMSTEAFF | TGTGCCAGCAGTGAAGGACAGCACATGAGCACTGAAGCTTTCTTT | TRBJ1-1 | NA | NA | TRBV6-1
CASSSRTGRGETQYF | TGTGCCAGCAGCTCACGGACCGGGAGGGGAGAGACCCAGTACTTC | TRBJ2-5 | TRBD2 | few | TRBV7-2
CASSFRKGLGQPQHF | TGTGCCAGCAGTTTTCGTAAGGGGCTCGGACAGCCCCAGCATTTT | TRBJ1-5 | NA | once | TRBV28
CASSYSSAGEQYF | TGTGCCAGCAGTTACTCTAGCGCGGGAGAGCAGTACTTC | TRBJ2-7 | NA | NA | TRBV6-5
CASSRSTPQGASTDTQYF | TGTGCCAGTAGCCGCTCAACCCCGCAGGGGGCGAGTACAGATACGCAGTATTTT | TRBJ2-3 | TRBD1 | NA | TRBV19
CASSARTGVGNTIYF | TGTGCCAGCAGCGCCCGGACAGGGGTTGGAAACACCATATATTTT | TRBJ1-3 | TRBD1 | NA | TRBV9
CASSPGLQTRGTEAFF | TGTGCCAGCTCACCAGGATTACAGACTAGGGGCACTGAAGCTTTCTTT | TRBJ1-1 | NA | NA | TRBV18
CASSEDSPNYGYTF | TGTGCCAGCAGTGAGGACAGTCCTAACTATGGCTACACCTTC | TRBJ1-2 | NA | NA | TRBV2
CASSPDNFNYGYTF | TGTGCCAGCAGCCCCGACAATTTTAACTATGGCTACACCTTC | TRBJ1-2 | NA | NA | TRBV7-2
CASSPAMTVNTEAFF | TGTGCCAGCTCACCAGCGATGACAGTGAACACTGAAGCTTTCTTT | TRBJ1-1 | NA | NA | TRBV18
CSAPLSDTQYF | TGCAGTGCTCCCCTATCAGATACGCAGTATTTT | TRBJ2-3 | NA | NA | TRBV20-1
CASSPLAGVVHEQYF | TGTGCCAGCAGTCCCCTAGCGGGAGTTGTCCACGAGCAGTACTTC | TRBJ2-7 | TRBD2 | NA | TRBV28
CASRDRTHYGYTF | TGTGCCAGCAGGGACAGGACGCACTATGGCTACACCTTC | TRBJ1-2 | TRBD1 | NA | TRBV27
CAISEQGATINQPQHF | TGTGCCATCAGTGAACAGGGAGCAACAATCAATCAGCCCCAGCATTTT | TRBJ1-5 | NA | few | TRBV10-3
CSVTGQTTDTQYF | TGCAGCGTAACGGGACAGACCACAGATACGCAGTATTTT | TRBJ2-3 | TRBD1 | NA | TRBV29-1
CASSQGSAGQGNQPQHF | TGTGCCAGCAGCCAAGGTTCCGCAGGACAGGGCAATCAGCCCCAGCATTTT | TRBJ1-5 | TRBD1 | NA | TRBV3-1/TRBV3-2
CASSKITRAEQFF | TGTGCCAGCAGTAAAATAACTAGGGCTGAGCAGTTCTTC | TRBJ2-1 | NA | NA | TRBV6-5
CASSYSLEKLFF | TGTGCCAGCAGCTACTCCCTAGAAAAACTGTTTTTT | TRBJ1-4 | NA | NA | TRBV7-9
CASRSTGTEAFF | TGCGCCAGCAGGTCCACGGGCACTGAAGCTTTCTTT | TRBJ1-1 | NA | NA | TRBV10-2
CASSQDQGSNQPQHF | TGCGCCAGCAGCCAAGATCAGGGATCGAATCAGCCCCAGCATTTT | TRBJ1-5 | NA | NA | TRBV4-1
CASSIRGVVNSNQPQHF | TGTGCCAGTAGTATCCGGGGGGTAGTAAATAGCAATCAGCCCCAGCATTTT | TRBJ1-5 | NA | NA | TRBV19
CASSSQGGSTNEKLFF | TGCGCCAGCAGCTCCCAAGGGGGCTCAACTAATGAAAAACTGTTTTTT | TRBJ1-4 | TRBD1 | NA | TRBV5-1
CASSRSGSADTQYF | TGTGCCAGCAGCCGTAGCGGGAGTGCAGATACGCAGTATTTT | TRBJ2-3 | TRBD2 | NA | TRBV5-5
CASSTGGPVTGELFF | TGTGCCAGCAGCACCGGAGGGCCCGTCACCGGGGAGCTGTTTTTT | TRBJ2-2 | NA | NA | TRBV7-9
CASSLRPGTGGSGTEAFF | TGCGCCAGCAGCTTGAGGCCCGGGACAGGGGGCTCGGGCACTGAAGCTTTCTTT | TRBJ1-1 | TRBD1 | NA | TRBV5-1
CASSPPSWLAGGYNEQFF | TGTGCCAGCAGTCCTCCCTCTTGGCTAGCGGGAGGCTACAATGAGCAGTTCTTC | TRBJ2-1 | TRBD2 | NA | TRBV28
CATSGGTGGKSSYNSPLHF | TGTGCCACCAGTGGGGGGACAGGGGGCAAGAGCTCCTATAATTCACCCCTCCACTTT | TRBJ1-6 | TRBD1 | NA | TRBV24-1
CASSEGGGASYEQYF | TGTGCCAGCAGTGAGGGCGGGGGGGCGTCCTACGAGCAGTACTTC | TRBJ2-7 | TRBD2 | NA | TRBV2
CASSGGPREDYEQYF | TGTGCCAGCAGTGGCGGCCCGCGGGAGGACTACGAGCAGTACTTC | TRBJ2-7 | TRBD2 | NA | TRBV6-6
CASSFVTGGSYEQYF | TGTGCCAGCAGTTTTGTGACAGGGGGCTCCTACGAGCAGTACTTC | TRBJ2-7 | TRBD1 | NA | TRBV27
CASSLPQNEQPQHF | TGTGCCAGCAGTTTACCCCAGAACGAACAGCCCCAGCATTTT | TRBJ1-5 | NA | NA | TRBV28
CASSFRGGRAHEQYF | TGTGCCAGCAGTTTCCGGGGGGGGAGGGCCCACGAGCAGTACTTC | TRBJ2-7 | TRBD2 | NA | TRBV28
CATSDPTRSQPQHF | TGTGCCACCAGTGACCCGACTCGAAGTCAGCCCCAGCATTTT | TRBJ1-5 | NA | NA | TRBV24-1
CASSQGGTGRYEQYF | TGTGCCAGCAGCCAAGGAGGGACAGGGAGATACGAGCAGTACTTC | TRBJ2-7 | TRBD1 | NA | TRBV3-1/TRBV3-2
CAWRRSHEQFF | TGTGCCTGGAGGCGGAGCCATGAGCAGTTCTTC | TRBJ2-1 | NA | few | TRBV30
CASSFWTGGEQPQHF | TGTGCCAGCAGTTTTTGGACAGGGGGGGAACAGCCCCAGCATTTT | TRBJ1-5 | TRBD1 | NA | TRBV28
CASSRHQPQHF | TGTGCCAGCAGTCGTCATCAGCCCCAGCATTTT | TRBJ1-5 | NA | once | TRBV28
CASSLGGGYGYTF | TGTGCCAGCAGTTTAGGGGGAGGTTATGGCTACACCTTC | TRBJ1-2 | NA | NA | TRBV12-3/TRBV12-4
CASSPGSNYGYTF | TGTGCCAGCAGCCCAGGCTCGAACTATGGCTACACCTTC | TRBJ1-2 | NA | NA | TRBV11-2
CASSLDRVNEKLFF | TGCGCCAGCAGCTTAGACAGGGTGAATGAAAAACTGTTTTTT | TRBJ1-4 | TRBD1 | NA | TRBV5-1
CASSFFPDRPAYEQYF | TGTGCCAGCAGCTTTTTTCCCGACAGGCCAGCCTACGAGCAGTACTTC | TRBJ2-7 | NA | NA | TRBV5-4
CASSLNLAQANYGYTF | TGTGCCAGCAGTTTAAATTTGGCACAAGCTAACTATGGCTACACCTTC | TRBJ1-2 | NA | NA | TRBV28
CASSPLGGSNQPQHF | TGTGCCAGCAGTCCCCTCGGCGGGAGCAATCAGCCCCAGCATTTT | TRBJ1-5 | NA | NA | TRBV6-5
CASSHLSSGANVLTF | TGTGCCAGCAGCCACCTGAGCTCTGGGGCCAACGTCCTGACTTTC | TRBJ2-6 | NA | NA | TRBV11-2
CASSLIAGNEQYF | TGTGCCAGCAGTCTTATCGCAGGGAACGAGCAGTACTTC | TRBJ2-7 | NA | once | TRBV6-2/TRBV6-3